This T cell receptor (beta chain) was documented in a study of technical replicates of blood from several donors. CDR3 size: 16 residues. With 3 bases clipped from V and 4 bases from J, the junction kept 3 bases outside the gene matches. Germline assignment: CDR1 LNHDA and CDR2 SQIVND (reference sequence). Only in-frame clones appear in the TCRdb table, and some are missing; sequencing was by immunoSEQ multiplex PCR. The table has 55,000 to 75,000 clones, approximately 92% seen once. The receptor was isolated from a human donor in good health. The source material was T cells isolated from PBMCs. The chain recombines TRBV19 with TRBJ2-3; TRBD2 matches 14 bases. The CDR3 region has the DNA TGTGCCAGTAGTATGACTAGCGGGGGGGAGGCAGATACGCAGTATTTT. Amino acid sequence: CASSMTSGGEADTQYF.